This T cell receptor (beta chain) is drawn from a study of blood T cell repertoires in COVID-19. Study details: Spain, Italy and the United States supplied samples that represented acute and convalescent COVID-19.

This clone was counted once. Measured with immunoSEQ multiplex PCR; TCRdb has only the in-frame clones, and not every one. The table includes some 180,000 clones, about 70% detected once. After removal of 3 bases from V and 5 bases from J, the junction contained 5 bases not matched to a gene. Per the germline V gene, CDR1 is GTSNPN and CDR2 is SVGIG (reference sequence). The CDR3 length is 13 residues. This TCR came from a woman between 45 and 60 years old with active or convalescent COVID-19. The chain combines TRBV30 with TRBJ1-1, with TRBD1 matching 8 bases. The material sequenced was peripheral blood. CDR3 DNA sequence: TGTGCCTGGAGCCGACAGGGGTTGACTGAAGCTTTCTTT. It yields the protein CAWSRQGLTEAFF.